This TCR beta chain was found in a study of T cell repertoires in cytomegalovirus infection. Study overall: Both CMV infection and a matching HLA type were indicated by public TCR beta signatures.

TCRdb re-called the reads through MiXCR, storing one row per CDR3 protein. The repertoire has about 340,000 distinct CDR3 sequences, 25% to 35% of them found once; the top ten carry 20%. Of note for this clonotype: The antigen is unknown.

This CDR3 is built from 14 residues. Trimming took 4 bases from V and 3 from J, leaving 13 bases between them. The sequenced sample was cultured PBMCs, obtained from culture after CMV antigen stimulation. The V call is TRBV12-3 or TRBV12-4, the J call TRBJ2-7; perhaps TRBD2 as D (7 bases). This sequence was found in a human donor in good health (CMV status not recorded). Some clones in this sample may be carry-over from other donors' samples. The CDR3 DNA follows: TGTGCCAGCAGTTGGGGGAGGGGGAACTACGAGCAGTACTTC. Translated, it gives CASSWGRGNYEQYF.